A few counts support the clone carrying this TCR beta chain. Germline is not matched at one junction end, which may reflect a read error. Patients were all untreated before their thyroid surgery. These data originate in a study of metastatic and nonmetastatic thyroid tumors. On the study more broadly: Repertoires from malignant and benign thyroid patients were compared across blood and tumor or nodule tissue.

The CDR3 extends over 15 amino acids. Germline loops: CDR1 MNHEY, CDR2 SVGEGT. With MiXCR, TCRdb called clones anew from the PCR reads. The profile shows roughly 24,000 clones, less than 20% of them singletons. The chain recombines TRBV6-2 or TRBV6-3 with TRBJ2-1; D ambiguous. Sample: adjacent normal tissue. This TCR came from a male donor with papillary thyroid cancer or a benign thyroid nodule (not recorded which). Some clones in this sample may be carry-over from other donors' samples. This CDR3 is CASSYAVSSYNELFF. The CDR3 coding sequence is TGTGCCAGCAGTTACGCGGTCAGCTCCTACAATGAGCTGTTCTTC.